Listed here are 24 T cell receptor beta chains from one sample, sequenced in a study of metastatic and nonmetastatic thyroid tumors. All patients were untreated before thyroid surgery. TCRdb called clones again from the PCR reads with MiXCR. In the table there are roughly 63,000 clones, about a sixth of which are singletons. Sequenced material: blood. Receptors were obtained from a male donor with papillary thyroid cancer or a benign thyroid nodule (not recorded which). Some clones in this sample may be carry-over from other donors' samples.

This clone occurred many times. The chain has TRBV5-6 and TRBJ1-4; D is possibly TRBD1 (5 bases). V was trimmed by 0 bases and J by 6 bases, leaving 18 bases between them. The CDR3 has 17 amino acids. Germline CDR1 reads SGHDT; CDR2 reads YYEEEE. The CDR3 sequence: CASSLDQGGFYDEKLFF. CDR3 sequence (DNA): TGTGCCAGCAGCTTGGACCAGGGCGGTTTTTACGATGAAAAACTGTTTTTT.

This clone has just one count. J is TRBJ1-2 and V is TRBV7-2; TRBD1 matches 8 bases. This CDR3 is 15 amino acids long. The germline CDR1 and CDR2 sequences are SGHTA and FQGNSA. The trim removed 2 bases at V and 13 bases at J, leaving 15 bases unmatched. CDR3 region: CASSLFGTGRDVFTF. CDR3 nucleotide sequence: TGTGCCAGCAGCTTATTCGGGACAGGACGTGATGTCTTCACCTTC. Variable domain in full (rest from reference TRBV7-2 and TRBJ1-2): GAGVSQSPSNKVTEKGKDVELRCDPISGHTALYWYRQSLGQGLEFLIYFQGNSAPDKSGLPSDRFSAERTGGSVSTLTIQRTQQEDSAVYLCASSLFGTGRDVFTFGSGTRLTVV.

This clone was picked up many times. This sample includes further DNA sequences coding for the same CDR3. This chain joins TRBV12-3 or TRBV12-4 and TRBJ1-1, with D hard to call. This CDR3 region has 12 residues. V was shortened by 5 bases and J by 9 bases, with 13 bases between the two germline ends. The CDR3 here is CASSPSREKAFF. CDR3 coding DNA: TGTGCCAGCAGTCCATCGCGCGAGAAAGCTTTCTTT.

The chain carries TRBV4-1 and TRBJ1-5; no clear D. Germline lookup yields CDR1 MGHRA and CDR2 YSYEKL. The length of the CDR3 is 16 residues. Trimming removed 0 bases at V and 0 bases at J, with 9 bases between. The CDR3 DNA follows: TGCGCCAGCAGCCAAGAGCGGATACTTAGCAATCAGCCCCAGCATTTT. It is translated as CASSQERILSNQPQHF.

This clone was seen ten or more times. This chain uses TRBV7-6 with TRBJ2-2; D tentatively reads TRBD1 or TRBD2 (5 bases each). In germline, CDR1 is SGHVS, CDR2 FNYEAQ. V shed 0 bases and J shed 4 bases, with 9 bases lying between them. CDR3 length: 15 amino acids. The DNA for the CDR3 is TGTGCCAGCAGCTTAGCGAGTGGGGGCACCGGGGAGCTGTTTTTT. It encodes CASSLASGGTGELFF.

This clone was seen many times. V gene TRBV10-2 combines with J gene TRBJ1-1, with TRBD1 identical over 7 bases. Germline CDR1 reads WSHSY; CDR2 reads SAAADI. The CDR3 spans 14 residues. V shed 8 bases, J shed 3 bases, and the junction held 9 bases outside the gene matches. CDR3 residues: CASYRDSFDTEAFF. CDR3 coding DNA: TGCGCCAGCTACCGGGACAGTTTTGACACTGAAGCTTTCTTT.

Ten or more counts support this clone. The chain carries TRBV5-6 and TRBJ1-2, with TRBD1 matching over 7 bases. Germline lookup yields CDR1 SGHDT and CDR2 YYEEEE. The CDR3 extends over 15 amino acids. The J segment lost 0 bases and the V segment lost 5 bases, leaving 7 bases of the junction unmatched. The CDR3 DNA sequence: TGTGCCAGCAGTAGCGGGACAGCATCTAACTATGGCTACACCTTC. It specifies CASSSGTASNYGYTF. Full variable domain (remainder filled in from reference TRBV5-6 and TRBJ1-2): DAGVTQSPTHLIKTRGQQVTLRCSPKSGHDTVSWYQQALGQGPQFIFQYYEEEERQRGNFPDRFSGHQFPNYSSELNVNALLLGDSALYLCASSSGTASNYGYTFGSGTRLTVV.

Many counts were recorded for this clone. J is TRBJ2-4 and V is TRBV28; the D gene is possibly TRBD2 (5 bases). CDR1 is MDHEN and CDR2 is SYDVKM in the germline V gene. V lost 4 bases and J lost 0, with 10 bases in between. The CDR3 has 15 amino acids. In nucleotides, the CDR3 is TGTGCCAGCAGTTCGGGGTTGGGAGCCAAAAACATTCAGTACTTC. Translating gives CASSSGLGAKNIQYF.

At least ten counts were recorded for this clone. The gene calls are TRBV4-1 and TRBJ2-1; TRBD2 matches 8 bases. The V and J ends lost 3 bases and 6 bases, in that order; junction bases with no gene match: 7. This CDR3 contains 15 residues. Germline loops: CDR1 MGHRA, CDR2 YSYEKL. This CDR3 reads CASSQTSVRPNEQFF. The DNA for the CDR3 is TGCGCCAGCAGCCAGACTAGCGTCAGACCCAATGAGCAGTTCTTC.

This clone was observed many times. The chain couples TRBV12-3 or TRBV12-4 to TRBJ1-2, with D hard to call. This CDR3 spans 13 amino acids. The V and J ends lost 3 bases and 8 bases respectively, with 13 bases between them. This chain's CDR3 is CASSFRHLSGYTF. DNA of the CDR3: TGTGCCAGCAGTTTTCGTCATTTGTCCGGCTACACCTTC.

This clone appeared many times. The chain has TRBV5-4 and TRBJ2-3; no clear D gene. CDR1 and CDR2 (germline): SGHNT, YYREEE (reference sequence). Trimming shortened V by 1 base and J by 0 bases, and 6 bases separated the two germline ends. The CDR3 spans 14 residues. CDR3 residues: CASSLRSSTDTQYF. The CDR3, as DNA: TGTGCCAGCAGCTTGAGGTCAAGCACAGATACGCAGTATTTT.

This clone was recorded many times. The chain joins TRBV4-1 to TRBJ2-4; D gene ambiguous. The CDR3 length is 15 residues. V lost 2 bases to trimming and J lost 1 base, with 9 bases between them. Looked up from germline, CDR1 is MGHRA and CDR2 is YSYEKL. CDR3 amino acids: CASSQTGSAKNIQYF. In DNA form, the CDR3 reads TGCGCCAGCAGCCAAACGGGTTCTGCCAAAAACATTCAGTACTTC.

This clone appeared many times. The chain recombines TRBV5-1 with TRBJ2-5; TRBD1 matches at 7 bases. Germline-derived CDR1 and CDR2 are SGHRS and YFSETQ. The CDR3 is made up of 17 amino acids. V gave up 0 bases and J gave up 3 bases; unmatched junction bases: 11. In DNA, the CDR3 is TGCGCCAGCAGCTTGGCGGGGACAGCTCGGAATAAAGAGACCCAGTACTTC. It encodes CASSLAGTARNKETQYF.

Many counts were recorded for this clone. V and J are TRBV24-1 and TRBJ2-5; D not resolved. Germline CDR1 is KGHDR and CDR2 is SFDVKD. Trimming removed 7 bases from V and 4 bases from J, with 12 bases in between. This CDR3 spans 13 amino acids. The CDR3 region has the DNA TGTGCCACCAGCGGCAGGTTGGGAGAGACCCAGTACTTC. It codes for CATSGRLGETQYF.

This clone was counted ten times or more. V and J are TRBV6-4 and TRBJ2-7, with D unresolved. Trimming shortened V by 7 bases and J by 3 bases, and 16 bases separated the two germline ends. Germline CDR1 MRHNA, CDR2 SNTAGT. This CDR3 region has 14 residues. CDR3 in amino acids: CASISTRHLYEQYF. CDR3 coding DNA: TGTGCCAGCATCTCCACTCGGCACCTCTACGAGCAGTACTTC.

Notes on this clone: This may stem from a read error, because a much larger clone lies one nucleotide away. This chain connects TRBV9 to TRBJ2-3; D may be TRBD1 (5 bases). The CDR3 contains 15 residues. Trimming took 4 bases from V and 0 from J, leaving 12 bases between them. Germline CDR1 reads SGDLS; CDR2 reads YYNGEE. CDR3 sequence (DNA): TGTGCCAGCAGCTTCAGGGCTTCTAGCACAGATACGCAGTATTTT. Protein: CASSFRASSTDTQYF.

This clone has a count of ten or more. Additional DNA sequences in this sample encode the identical CDR3. This chain connects TRBV29-1 to TRBJ1-1, with D hard to call. This CDR3 has 12 amino acids. Germline V gene data show CDR1 as SQVTM and CDR2 as ANQGSEA. V was shortened by 6 bases and J by 14 bases, with 22 bases between the two germline ends. In nucleotides, the CDR3 is TGCAGCGTCCGGACGCAACTAAGTGGGTTCTTCTTT. This encodes CSVRTQLSGFFF.

V gene TRBV5-6 combines with J gene TRBJ2-7, with D possibly being TRBD2 (5 bases). Trimming left V 2 bases short and J 5 bases short, with 14 bases between. CDR1 is SGHDT, CDR2 YYEEEE, per germline. The CDR3 has 14 residues. The CDR3: CASSFGTRRHEQYF. CDR3 bases: TGTGCCAGCAGCTTCGGAACTAGGAGGCACGAGCAGTACTTC.

This clone has ten or more counts. The chain carries TRBV5-1 and TRBJ1-1, with D maybe TRBD1 (5 bases). CDR1 is SGHRS and CDR2 is YFSETQ in the germline V gene. The CDR3 extends over 13 amino acids. Trimming shortened V by 5 bases and J by 3 bases, and 11 bases separated the two germline ends. This CDR3 reads CASRVGGDTEAFF. Here the CDR3 DNA reads TGCGCCAGCAGGGTAGGAGGGGACACTGAAGCTTTCTTT.

This clone was picked up many times. The chain couples TRBV14 to TRBJ1-3; D may be TRBD1 (6 bases). Trimming stripped 2 bases from V and 0 bases from J, with 11 bases between. The CDR3 covers 16 residues. Germline loops: CDR1 SGHDN, CDR2 FVKESK. The CDR3 spells CASSQHTGSSGNTIYF. CDR3 sequence (DNA): TGTGCCAGCAGCCAACATACAGGGAGCTCTGGAAACACCATATATTTT.

The rearrangement joins TRBV7-8 to TRBJ1-2; possibly TRBD1 for D (6 bases). The V end was cut by 1 base, the J end by 0 bases, with 12 bases between. The CDR3 spans 16 residues. Germline-derived CDR1 and CDR2 are SGHVS and FQNEAQ. CDR3 sequence reads: CASSLEAGETNYGYTF. In DNA, the CDR3 is TGTGCCAGCAGCTTAGAGGCAGGGGAAACTAACTATGGCTACACCTTC.

This clone was recorded a few times. Additional DNA sequences in this sample encode the identical CDR3. V usage is TRBV4-3 and J usage is TRBJ1-1; D is ambiguous. The length of the CDR3 is 15 residues. V lost 1 base and J lost 4, with 13 bases in between. Germline V gives CDR1 LGHNA, CDR2 YSLEER. CDR3 loop: CASSQVREGRTEAFF. The CDR3 DNA sequence: TGCGCCAGCAGCCAAGTAAGGGAAGGGCGCACTGAAGCTTTCTTT.

This clone was seen at least ten times. V is TRBV25-1 and J is TRBJ1-3, with D maybe TRBD1 (6 bases). This CDR3 region has 17 residues. V was trimmed by 6 bases and J by 1 base, leaving 19 bases between them. The germline gives CDR1 MGHDK, CDR2 SYGVNS. The CDR3 region has the DNA TGTGCCAGCAGCTTGGGAGACAGGACTTCATCTGGAAACACCATATATTTT. This translates into CASSLGDRTSSGNTIYF.

There are many counts of this clone. V and J are TRBV2 and TRBJ1-6; possible D gene TRBD1, 6 bases. Looked up from germline, CDR1 is SNHLY and CDR2 is FYNNEI. V dropped 7 bases and J dropped 7 bases, with 14 bases sitting between them. CDR3 length equals 14 residues. CDR3 nucleotides: TGTGCCAGCAATCTAGGAGGGGGAAATTCACCCCTCCACTTT. Translation: CASNLGGGNSPLHF.